The present entry profiles one T cell receptor beta chain with its context. The entry originates in a study of blood T cell repertoires in COVID-19. Whole-study context: Researchers got acute and convalescent COVID-19 samples from the United States, Italy and Spain.

The protocol was immunoSEQ multiplex PCR, while the TCRdb copy is restricted to in-frame clones and leaves out a portion. Of approximately 160,000 clones listed, under 85% are singletons. The germline V and J ends were trimmed by 6 bases and 7 bases, with 10 bases remaining between them. This CDR3 contains 11 residues. CDR1 and CDR2 from the germline V gene are MNHEY and SVGEGT. The chain has TRBV6-2 or TRBV6-3 and TRBJ2-7; TRBD2 is a possible D gene (6 bases). The sequencing sample was made of peripheral blood. This TCR was sampled from a man between 65 and 79 years old with acute or convalescent COVID-19. The CDR3 bases are TGTGCCAGCAGCCACGGGGGTGAGCAGTACTTC. This translates into CASSHGGEQYF.